The present TCR beta chain was sequenced within a study of T cell repertoires in cytomegalovirus infection. The wider study: Indications came from public TCR beta signatures; they pointed to CMV infection and to a matching HLA type. Study-level findings and limits: People with CMV and the relevant HLA were identified by cumulative public TCR beta family frequency. The ex vivo response was dominated by HLA-C-restricted CMV-specific TCR beta clonotypes.

Germline CDR1 and CDR2: PRHDT and FYEKMQ (reference sequence). The CDR3 is made up of 13 amino acids. After removal of 6 bases from V and 9 bases from J, the junction contained 8 bases not matched to a gene. Notes on this clonotype: Antigen unknown.

TCRdb re-called the reads through MiXCR, storing one row per CDR3 protein. Of approximately 500,000 distinct CDR3 sequences detected, about 15% appear once; the ten largest clones hold roughly a quarter. The genes are TRBV13 and TRBJ2-1, with 7 bases lining up with TRBD2. This TCR derives from a human donor in good health (CMV status not recorded). Some clones in this sample may be carry-over from other donors' samples. The material sequenced was CD8+ T cells from PBMCs. The CDR3 nucleotides read TGTGCCAGCAGGGCCGGGAGGATGGGTGAGCAGTTCTTC. Its protein product is CASRAGRMGEQFF.